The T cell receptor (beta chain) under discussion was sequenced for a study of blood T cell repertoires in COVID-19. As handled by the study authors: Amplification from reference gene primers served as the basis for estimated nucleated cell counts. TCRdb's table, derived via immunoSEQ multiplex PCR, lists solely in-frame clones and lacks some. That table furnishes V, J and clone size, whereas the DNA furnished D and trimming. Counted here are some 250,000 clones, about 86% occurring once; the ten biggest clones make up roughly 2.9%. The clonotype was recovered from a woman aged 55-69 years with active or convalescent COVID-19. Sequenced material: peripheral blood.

CDR3 coding DNA: TGTGCCAGCTCACCACCGTCAGGGGCCGCCGGATACGAGCAGTACTTC. Translating it yields CASSPPSGAAGYEQYF. The chain combines TRBV18 with TRBJ2-7, with a weak D call TRBD1 (6 bases). The V end was cut by 0 bases, the J end by 4 bases, with 16 bases between. The germline CDR1 and CDR2 sequences are KGHSH and LQKENI. CDR3 length equals 16 residues.